In its sample, the clone carrying this T cell receptor beta chain was seen a few times. What it recognizes is unknown. Specified time point: late sampling 161 to 241 days after vaccination in a few convalescent patients. As to treatment: roughly 10-day PBMC culture with coronavirus spike peptide pools or control peptides (ViraFEST assay). The study sequenced cultured CD4+ T cell DNA using the Oncomine TCR Beta short-read assay. In TCRdb, the PCR reads were re-called with MiXCR into one record per CDR3 protein. The sample has about 25,000 distinct CDR3 sequences, 28% seen once. The data stem from a study of vaccination and CD4 T cells after COVID-19. Sequences were derived from CD4+ T cells from blood, cultured in vitro, sampled about 7 months after SARS-CoV-2 vaccination. The TCR was taken from a human donor who had recovered from COVID-19.

CDR3 region: CSAQTREQYF. DNA for the CDR3: TGCAGTGCGCAGACAAGGGAGCAGTACTTC. The chain has TRBV20-1 and TRBJ2-7; no definite D call. This CDR3 contains 10 residues. The V end was cut by 6 bases, the J end by 7 bases, with 10 bases between. From germline, CDR1 is DFQATT and CDR2 SNEGSKA (reference sequence).